This T cell receptor beta chain stems from a study of blood T cell repertoires in COVID-19. This table comes from immunoSEQ multiplex PCR, and its TCRdb copy is limited to in-frame clones, with some not included. The data show 250,000 or so clones, approximately 90% seen once. Deletions cut 8 bases from V and 9 bases from J, with 20 bases between. CDR3 size: 14 residues. CDR1 MDHEN and CDR2 SYDVKM come from the germline V gene. People in the exposed group encountered a COVID-19 case within 2 weeks before entering the study. The sample was PBMCs or T cells enriched from blood (not recorded which). This sequence joins TRBV28 and TRBJ1-5; D possibly corresponds to TRBD1 (5 bases). The TCR sequence derives from a man aged 35 to 55 who had been exposed to COVID-19. The CDR3: CASQGPQGRRPQHF. CDR3 in DNA: TGTGCCAGCCAGGGCCCCCAGGGTCGGCGGCCCCAGCATTTT.